Listed here is a single TCR beta chain. Its matching antigen is unknown. TCR cDNA was made by 5'RACE template switching, adding a universal primer site and UMIs. Using its own MiXCR run on the 5' RACE reads, TCRdb lists one record per CDR3 protein. The table lists 620,000 or so distinct CDR3 sequences, less than 20% of them singletons. The CDR3 sequence is 15 residues long. Germline values: CDR1 SGHDT, CDR2 YYEEEE. With 2 bases clipped from V and 4 bases from J, the junction kept 5 bases outside the gene matches. This specimen belongs to a study of T cells after yellow fever vaccination. Study-level findings and limits: From the bulk population, abundant clonotypes could contaminate and appear within FACS-sorted repertoires. Relatively few clonotypes were ones that appeared in both CD4 and CD8 compartments. Booster sampling recovered most clones from primary vaccination (under 98% CD4, roughly 88% CD8).

The receptor comes from a man between 18 and 29 years old who received the YFV17D yellow fever vaccine. Sample: PBMCs, taken 4 to 6 days after the first yellow fever vaccination. This chain links TRBV5-6 with TRBJ2-5, with TRBD2 matching over 10 bases. The CDR3 sequence: CASSLPGLARETQYF. The CDR3 region has the DNA TGTGCCAGCAGCTTACCGGGACTAGCGAGAGAGACCCAGTACTTC.